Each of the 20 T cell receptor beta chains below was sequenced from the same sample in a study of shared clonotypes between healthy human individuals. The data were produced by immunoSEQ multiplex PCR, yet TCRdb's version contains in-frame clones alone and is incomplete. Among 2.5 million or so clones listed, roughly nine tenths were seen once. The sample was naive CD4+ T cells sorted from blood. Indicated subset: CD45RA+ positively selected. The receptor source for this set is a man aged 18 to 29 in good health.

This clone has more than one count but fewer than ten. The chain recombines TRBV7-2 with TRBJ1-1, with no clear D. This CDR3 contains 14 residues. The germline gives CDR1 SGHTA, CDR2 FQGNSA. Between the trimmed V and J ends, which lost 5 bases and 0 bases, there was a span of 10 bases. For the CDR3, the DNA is TGTGCCAGCAGCGAAGACCCCCTGAACACTGAAGCTTTCTTT. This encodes CASSEDPLNTEAFF.

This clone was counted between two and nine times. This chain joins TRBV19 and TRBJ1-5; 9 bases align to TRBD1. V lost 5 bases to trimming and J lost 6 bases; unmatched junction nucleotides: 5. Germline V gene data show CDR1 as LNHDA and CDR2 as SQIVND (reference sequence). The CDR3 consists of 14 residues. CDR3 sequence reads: CASSQQGASQPQHF. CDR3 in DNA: TGTGCCAGTAGTCAACAGGGGGCTAGTCAGCCCCAGCATTTT.

CDR3 bases: TGCGCCAGCAGCCTCCCCCGGGTTAATTCAGGGGCGGCTTTTGCTCAGACCCAGTACTTC. It specifies CASSLPRVNSGAAFAQTQYF. This chain joins TRBV5-1 and TRBJ2-5; the D gene is possibly TRBD1 (6 bases). Trimming shortened V by 4 bases and J by 6 bases, and 34 bases separated the two germline ends. There are 20 residues in the CDR3. The germline V gene has CDR1 SGHRS and CDR2 YFSETQ.

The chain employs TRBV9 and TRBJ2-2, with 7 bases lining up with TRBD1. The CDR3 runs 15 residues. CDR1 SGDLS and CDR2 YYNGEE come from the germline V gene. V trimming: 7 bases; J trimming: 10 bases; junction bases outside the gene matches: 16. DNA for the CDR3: TGTGCCAGCTCATACAGGGGTTATGGTGGTGAGGAGCTGTTTTTT. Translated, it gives CASSYRGYGGEELFF. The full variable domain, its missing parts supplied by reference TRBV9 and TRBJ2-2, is DSGVTQTPKHLITATGQRVTLRCSPRSGDLSVYWYQQSLDQGLQFLIQYYNGEERAKGNILERFSAQQFPDLHSELNLSSLELGDSALYFCASSYRGYGGEELFFGEGSRLTVL.

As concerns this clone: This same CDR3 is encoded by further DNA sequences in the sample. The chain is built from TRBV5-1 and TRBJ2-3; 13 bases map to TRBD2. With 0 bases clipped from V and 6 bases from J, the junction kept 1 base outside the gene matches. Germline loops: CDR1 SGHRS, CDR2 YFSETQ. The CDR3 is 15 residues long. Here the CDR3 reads CASSLGLAGGDTQYF. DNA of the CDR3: TGCGCCAGCAGCTTGGGACTAGCGGGGGGTGATACGCAGTATTTT. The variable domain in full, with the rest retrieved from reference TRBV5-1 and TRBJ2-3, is KAGVTQTPRYLIKTRGQQVTLSCSPISGHRSVSWYQQTPGQGLQFLFEYFSETQRNKGNFPGRFSGRQFSNSRSEMNVSTLELGDSALYLCASSLGLAGGDTQYFGPGTRLTVL.

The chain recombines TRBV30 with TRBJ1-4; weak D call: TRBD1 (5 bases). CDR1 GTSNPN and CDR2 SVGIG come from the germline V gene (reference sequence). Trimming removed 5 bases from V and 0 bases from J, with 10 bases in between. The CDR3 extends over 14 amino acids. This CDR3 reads CAWGRGATNEKLFF. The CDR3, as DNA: TGTGCCTGGGGGAGGGGTGCAACTAATGAAAAACTGTTTTTT. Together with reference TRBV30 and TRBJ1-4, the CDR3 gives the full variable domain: SQTIHQWPATLVQPVGSPLSLECTVEGTSNPNLYWYRQAAGRGLQLLFYSVGIGQISSEVPQNLSASRPQDRQFILSSKKLLLSDSGFYLCAWGRGATNEKLFFGSGTQLSVL.

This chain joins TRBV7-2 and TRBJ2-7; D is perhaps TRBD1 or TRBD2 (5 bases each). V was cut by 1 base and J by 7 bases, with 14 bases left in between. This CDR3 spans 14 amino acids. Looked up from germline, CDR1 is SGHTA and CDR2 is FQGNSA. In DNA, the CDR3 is TGTGCCAGCAGCTTAGTGGGGCGTGAGGGAGAGCAGTACTTC. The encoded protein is CASSLVGREGEQYF.

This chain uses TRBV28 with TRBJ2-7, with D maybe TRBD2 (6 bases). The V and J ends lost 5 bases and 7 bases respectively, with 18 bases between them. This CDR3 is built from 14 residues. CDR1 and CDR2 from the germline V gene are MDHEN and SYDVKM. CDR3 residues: CASSPRLVSSEQYF. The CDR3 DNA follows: TGTGCCAGCAGTCCCCGACTAGTTTCTAGTGAGCAGTACTTC.

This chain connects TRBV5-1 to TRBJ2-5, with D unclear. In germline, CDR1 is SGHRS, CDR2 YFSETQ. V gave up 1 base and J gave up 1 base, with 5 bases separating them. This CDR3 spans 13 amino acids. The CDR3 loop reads CASSLFLQETQYF. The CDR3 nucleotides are TGCGCCAGCAGCTTGTTCCTCCAAGAGACCCAGTACTTC.

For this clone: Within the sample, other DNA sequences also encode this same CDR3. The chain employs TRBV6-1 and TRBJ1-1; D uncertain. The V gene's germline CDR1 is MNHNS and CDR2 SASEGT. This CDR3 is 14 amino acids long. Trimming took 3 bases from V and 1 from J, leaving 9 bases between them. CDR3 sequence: CASSERTGNTEAFF. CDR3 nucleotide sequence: TGTGCCAGCAGTGAGAGGACGGGGAACACTGAAGCTTTCTTT.

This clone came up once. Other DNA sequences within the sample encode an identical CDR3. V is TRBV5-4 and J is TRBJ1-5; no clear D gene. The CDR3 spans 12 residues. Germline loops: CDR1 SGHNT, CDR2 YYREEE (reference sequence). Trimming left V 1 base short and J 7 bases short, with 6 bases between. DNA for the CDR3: TGTGCCAGCAGCTTGCTGGGCCAGCCCCAGCATTTT. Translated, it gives CASSLLGQPQHF. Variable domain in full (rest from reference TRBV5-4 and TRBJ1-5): ETGVTQSPTHLIKTRGQQVTLRCSSQSGHNTVSWYQQALGQGPQFIFQYYREEENGRGNFPPRFSGLQFPNYSSELNVNALELDDSALYLCASSLLGQPQHFGDGTRLSIL.

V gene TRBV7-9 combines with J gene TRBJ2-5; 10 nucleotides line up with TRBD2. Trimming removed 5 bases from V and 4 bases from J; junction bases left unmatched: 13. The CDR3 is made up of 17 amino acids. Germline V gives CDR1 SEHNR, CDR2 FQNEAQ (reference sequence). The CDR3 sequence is CASSQAAGGLLSETQYF. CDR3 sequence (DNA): TGTGCCAGCAGCCAAGCAGCGGGGGGGCTTCTCTCAGAGACCCAGTACTTC.

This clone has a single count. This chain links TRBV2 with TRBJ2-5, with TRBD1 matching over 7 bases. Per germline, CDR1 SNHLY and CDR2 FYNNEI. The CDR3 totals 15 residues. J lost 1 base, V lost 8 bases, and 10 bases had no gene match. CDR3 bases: TGTGCCAGCGGGGGAACAGGGGTTCCCCAAGAGACCCAGTACTTC. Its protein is CASGGTGVPQETQYF.

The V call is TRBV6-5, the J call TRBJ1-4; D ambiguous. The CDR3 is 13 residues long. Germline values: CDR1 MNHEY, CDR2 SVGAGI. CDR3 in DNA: TGTGCTACTAGCTGGGCAGGCAATGAAAAACTGTTTTTT. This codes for CATSWAGNEKLFF.

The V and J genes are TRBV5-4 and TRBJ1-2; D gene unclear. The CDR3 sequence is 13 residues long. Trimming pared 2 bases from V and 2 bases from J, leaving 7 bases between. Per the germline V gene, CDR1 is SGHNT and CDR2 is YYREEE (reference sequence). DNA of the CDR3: TGTGCCAGCAGCTTCGGAGACAACTATGGCTACACCTTC. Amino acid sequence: CASSFGDNYGYTF.

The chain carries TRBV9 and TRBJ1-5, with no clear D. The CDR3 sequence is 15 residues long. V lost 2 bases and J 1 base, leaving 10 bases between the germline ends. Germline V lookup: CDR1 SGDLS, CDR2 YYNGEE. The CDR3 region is CASSVDGRSNQPQHF. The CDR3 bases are TGTGCCAGCAGCGTCGATGGAAGGAGCAATCAGCCCCAGCATTTT.

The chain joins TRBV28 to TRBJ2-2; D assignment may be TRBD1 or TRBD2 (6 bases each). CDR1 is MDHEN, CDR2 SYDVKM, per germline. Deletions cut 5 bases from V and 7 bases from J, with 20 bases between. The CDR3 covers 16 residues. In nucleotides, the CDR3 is TGTGCCAGCAGTCCGCCGGGGGCCGCCATGGTCGGGGAGCTGTTTTTT. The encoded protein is CASSPPGAAMVGELFF.

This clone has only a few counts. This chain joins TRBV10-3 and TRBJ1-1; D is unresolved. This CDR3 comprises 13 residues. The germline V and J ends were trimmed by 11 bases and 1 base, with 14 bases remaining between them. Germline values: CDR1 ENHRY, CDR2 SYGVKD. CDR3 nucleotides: TGTGCCTCTGACCCTCGGGGGAACACTGAAGCTTTCTTT. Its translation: CASDPRGNTEAFF.

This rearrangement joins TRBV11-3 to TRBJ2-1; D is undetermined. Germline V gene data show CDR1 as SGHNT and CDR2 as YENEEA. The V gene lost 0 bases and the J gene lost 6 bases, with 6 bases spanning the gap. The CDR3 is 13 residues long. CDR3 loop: CASSLEYGNEQFF. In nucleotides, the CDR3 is TGTGCCAGCAGCTTAGAGTATGGCAATGAGCAGTTCTTC.

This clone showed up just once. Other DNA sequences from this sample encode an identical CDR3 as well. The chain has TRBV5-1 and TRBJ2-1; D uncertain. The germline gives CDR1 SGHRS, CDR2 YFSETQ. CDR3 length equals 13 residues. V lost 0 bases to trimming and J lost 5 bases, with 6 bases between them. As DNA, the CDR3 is TGCGCCAGCAGCTTGGGCCGGAACAATGAGCAGTTCTTC. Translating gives CASSLGRNNEQFF. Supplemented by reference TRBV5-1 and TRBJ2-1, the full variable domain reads KAGVTQTPRYLIKTRGQQVTLSCSPISGHRSVSWYQQTPGQGLQFLFEYFSETQRNKGNFPGRFSGRQFSNSRSEMNVSTLELGDSALYLCASSLGRNNEQFFGPGTRLTVL.